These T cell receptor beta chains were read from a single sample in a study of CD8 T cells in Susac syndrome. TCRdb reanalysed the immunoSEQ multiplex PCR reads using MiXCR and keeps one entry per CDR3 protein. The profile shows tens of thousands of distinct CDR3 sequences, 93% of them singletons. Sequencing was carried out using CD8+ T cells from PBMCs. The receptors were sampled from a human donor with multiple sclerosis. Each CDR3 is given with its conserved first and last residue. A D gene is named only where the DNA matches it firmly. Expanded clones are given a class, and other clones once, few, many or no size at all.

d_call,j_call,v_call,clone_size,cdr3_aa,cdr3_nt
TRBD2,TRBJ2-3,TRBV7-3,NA,CASSSSGGPTDTQYF,TGTGCCAGCAGCTCTAGCGGGGGTCCCACAGATACGCAGTATTTT
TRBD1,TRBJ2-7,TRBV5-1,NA,CASSFGDRSAYEQYF,TGCGCCAGCAGCTTTGGGGACAGGAGTGCCTACGAGCAGTACTTC
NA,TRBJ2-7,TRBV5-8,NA,CASSLEGGLNEQYF,TGTGCCAGCAGCTTGGAAGGGGGTCTCAACGAGCAGTACTTC
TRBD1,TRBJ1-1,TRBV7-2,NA,CASSLATGVNTEAFF,TGTGCCAGCAGCTTAGCTACAGGGGTAAACACTGAAGCTTTCTTT
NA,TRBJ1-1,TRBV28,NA,CASIGGGGRMNTEAFF,TGTGCCAGCATAGGGGGTGGGGGGCGCATGAACACTGAAGCTTTCTTT
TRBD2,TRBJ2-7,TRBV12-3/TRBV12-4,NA,CASSLSGVAYEQYF,TGTGCCAGCAGTTTGAGCGGGGTTGCCTACGAGCAGTACTTC
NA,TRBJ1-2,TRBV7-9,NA,CASSLKENAVEGYTF,TGTGCCAGCAGCTTAAAGGAGAACGCCGTGGAGGGCTACACCTTC
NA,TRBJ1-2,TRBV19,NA,CASSPGFRYGYTF,TGTGCCAGTAGCCCAGGATTTAGGTATGGCTACACCTTC
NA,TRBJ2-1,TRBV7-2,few,CASSLGPYNEQFF,TGTGCCAGCAGCTTAGGGCCCTACAATGAGCAGTTCTTC
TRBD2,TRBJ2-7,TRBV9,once,CARVLAGGPTSYEQYF,TGTGCCAGGGTGCTAGCGGGGGGCCCCACGAGTTACGAGCAGTACTTC
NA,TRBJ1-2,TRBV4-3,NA,CASSQEGLDYGYTF,TGCGCCAGCAGCCAAGAGGGGCTGGACTATGGCTACACCTTC
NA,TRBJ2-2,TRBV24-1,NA,CATSVYAGELFF,TGTGCCACCAGTGTGTATGCCGGGGAGCTGTTTTTT
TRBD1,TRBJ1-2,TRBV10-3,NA,CALSTGGAHGYTF,TGTGCCCTCAGTACAGGGGGCGCCCATGGCTACACCTTC
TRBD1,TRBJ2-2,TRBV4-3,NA,CASSQVDRADGELFF,TGCGCCAGCAGCCAGGTTGACAGGGCCGACGGGGAGCTGTTTTTT